This T cell receptor beta chain was recovered during a study of CD8 T cells in Susac syndrome. Healthy donors constituted the control group, matched for age and sex. TEMRA cells were FACS-enriched, and CD8+ and CD4+ T cells were isolated negatively. An amount of RNA that ranged from roughly 0.5 to 1 ug was reverse transcribed with random hexamers. immunoSEQ multiplex PCR amplified TCR beta CDR3 across 54 Vbeta, 13 Jbeta. TCRdb redid the calling of the immunoSEQ multiplex PCR reads with MiXCR, one entry per CDR3 protein. The sample includes roughly 130,000 distinct CDR3 sequences, roughly 95% of them seen just once. V lost 3 bases and J 7 bases, leaving 16 bases between the germline ends. Per the germline V gene, CDR1 is SGHDN and CDR2 is FVKESK. The CDR3 is 15 amino acids.

This receptor was taken from a human donor in good health. The chain carries TRBV14 and TRBJ2-1; a possible D gene is TRBD2 (5 bases). The specimen sequenced was CD4+ T cells from PBMCs. The chain's CDR3 is CASSHEGTSRNEQFF. CDR3 DNA sequence: TGTGCCAGCAGCCATGAGGGAACTAGTCGGAATGAGCAGTTCTTC.